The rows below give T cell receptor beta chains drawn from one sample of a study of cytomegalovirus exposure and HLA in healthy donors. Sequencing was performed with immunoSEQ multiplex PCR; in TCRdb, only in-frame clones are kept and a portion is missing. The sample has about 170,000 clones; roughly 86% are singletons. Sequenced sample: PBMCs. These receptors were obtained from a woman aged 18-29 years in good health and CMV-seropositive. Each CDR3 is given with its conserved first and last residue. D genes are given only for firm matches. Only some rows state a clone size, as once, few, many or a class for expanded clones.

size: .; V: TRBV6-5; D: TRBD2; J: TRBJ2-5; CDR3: CASSYSGTSGQETQYF; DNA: TGTGCCAGCAGTTACTCCGGGACTAGCGGTCAAGAGACCCAGTACTTC
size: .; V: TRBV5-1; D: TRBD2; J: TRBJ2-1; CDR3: CASSFFRTSGRGPNEQFF; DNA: TGCGCCAGCAGCTTCTTTAGGACTAGCGGGAGGGGTCCCAATGAGCAGTTCTTC
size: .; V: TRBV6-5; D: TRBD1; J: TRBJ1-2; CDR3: CASSLRQGGYTF; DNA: TGTGCCAGCAGTCTCCGACAGGGAGGCTACACCTTC
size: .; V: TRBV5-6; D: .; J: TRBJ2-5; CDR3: CASSRPRPGAGIETQYF; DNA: TGTGCCAGCAGCCGTCCCCGGCCAGGGGCGGGTATTGAGACCCAGTACTTC
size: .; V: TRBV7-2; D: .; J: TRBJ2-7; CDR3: CASSLDRFGTTYEQYF; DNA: TGTGCCAGCAGCTTAGATCGTTTTGGCACCACGTACGAGCAGTACTTC
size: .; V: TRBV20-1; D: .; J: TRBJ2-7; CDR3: CSARVVREQYF; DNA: TGCAGTGCTAGAGTTGTGAGAGAGCAGTACTTC
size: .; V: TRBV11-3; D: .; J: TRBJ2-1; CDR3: CASSLVAVGEQFF; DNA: TGTGCCAGCAGCTTAGTAGCCGTAGGTGAGCAGTTCTTC
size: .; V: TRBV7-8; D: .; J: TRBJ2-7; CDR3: CASSLALSTAPIYEQYF; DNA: TGTGCCAGCAGCTTAGCCCTAAGCACAGCTCCTATCTACGAGCAGTACTTC
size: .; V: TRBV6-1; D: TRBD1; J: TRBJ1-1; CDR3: CASNPGGGWTEAFF; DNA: TGTGCCAGCAACCCAGGGGGAGGTTGGACTGAAGCTTTCTTT
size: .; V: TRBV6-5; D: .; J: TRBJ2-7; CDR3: CASSYSTWPEQYF; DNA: TGTGCCAGCAGTTACTCGACTTGGCCCGAGCAGTACTTC
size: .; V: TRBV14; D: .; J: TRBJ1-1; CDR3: CASSQAWGLSTEAFF; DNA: TGTGCCAGCAGCCAAGCTTGGGGGCTGAGTACTGAAGCTTTCTTT
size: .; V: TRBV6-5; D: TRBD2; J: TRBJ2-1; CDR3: CASAYSGISDEQFF; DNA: TGTGCCAGCGCCTATAGCGGGATCAGCGATGAGCAGTTCTTC
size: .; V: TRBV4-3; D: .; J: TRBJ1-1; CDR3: CASSQGAGRITEAFF; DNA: TGCGCCAGCAGCCAAGGGGCAGGGAGGATCACTGAAGCTTTCTTT
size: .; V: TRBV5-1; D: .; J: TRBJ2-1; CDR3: CASSFIAGVGANEQFF; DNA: TGCGCCAGCAGCTTCATTGCGGGAGTGGGGGCCAATGAGCAGTTCTTC
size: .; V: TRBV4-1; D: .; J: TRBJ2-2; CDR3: CASSQDLSDYANTGELFF; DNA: TGCGCCAGCAGCCAAGATCTTTCGGACTATGCGAACACCGGGGAGCTGTTTTTT
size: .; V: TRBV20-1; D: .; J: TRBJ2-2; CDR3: CSASVVGELFF; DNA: TGCAGTGCTAGTGTCGTCGGGGAGCTGTTTTTT
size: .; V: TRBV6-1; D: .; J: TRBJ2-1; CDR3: CASRTGSYNEQFF; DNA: TGTGCCAGCAGGACCGGGTCCTACAATGAGCAGTTCTTC
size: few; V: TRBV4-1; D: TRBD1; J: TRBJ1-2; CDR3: CASSQSQGNIYGYTF; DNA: TGCGCCAGCAGCCAGTCACAGGGGAACATCTATGGCTACACCTTC
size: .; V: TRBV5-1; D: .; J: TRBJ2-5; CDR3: CASSSGTAQETQYF; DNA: TGCGCCAGCAGCTCCGGGACTGCACAAGAGACCCAGTACTTC
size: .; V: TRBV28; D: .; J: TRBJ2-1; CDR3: CASSLLGSGSSHNEQFF; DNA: TGTGCCAGCAGTTTACTTGGGTCGGGTTCGTCGCACAATGAGCAGTTCTTC
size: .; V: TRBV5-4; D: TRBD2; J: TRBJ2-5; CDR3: CASSLLAGGAETQYF; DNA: TGTGCCAGCAGCTTGTTAGCGGGAGGTGCGGAGACCCAGTACTTC
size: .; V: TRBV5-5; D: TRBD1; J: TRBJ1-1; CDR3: CASSLMRDRDRGSFF; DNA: TGTGCCAGCAGCTTGATGCGGGACAGGGACAGAGGGTCTTTCTTT
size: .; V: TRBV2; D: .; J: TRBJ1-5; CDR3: CASSFETGVNQPQHF; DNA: TGTGCCAGCAGCTTTGAGACAGGCGTCAATCAGCCCCAGCATTTT
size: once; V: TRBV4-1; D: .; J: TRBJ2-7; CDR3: CASSQEAFTAYEQYF; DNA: TGCGCCAGCAGCCAAGAGGCCTTTACCGCCTACGAGCAGTACTTC
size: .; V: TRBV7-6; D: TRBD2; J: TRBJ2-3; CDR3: CASSSGTIHTDTQYF; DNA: TGTGCCAGCAGCTCCGGGACTATCCACACAGATACGCAGTATTTT
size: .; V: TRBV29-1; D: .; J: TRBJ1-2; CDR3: CSVVGGDNYGYTF; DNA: TGCAGCGTTGTAGGCGGGGATAACTATGGCTACACCTTC
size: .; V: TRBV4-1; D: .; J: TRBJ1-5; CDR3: CASSQGNRGNQPQHF; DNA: TGCGCCAGCAGCCAAGGTAACAGGGGCAATCAGCCCCAGCATTTT
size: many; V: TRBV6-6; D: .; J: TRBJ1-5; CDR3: CASTTTGGNSNQPQHF; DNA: TGTGCCAGCACCACTACGGGGGGGAATAGCAATCAGCCCCAGCATTTT
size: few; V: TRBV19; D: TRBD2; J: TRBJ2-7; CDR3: CASSTRLAGAYEQYF; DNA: TGTGCCAGTAGTACACGACTAGCGGGAGCCTACGAGCAGTACTTC
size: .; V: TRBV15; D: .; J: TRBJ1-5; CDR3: CATGPHSNQPQHF; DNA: TGTGCCACCGGGCCCCATAGCAATCAGCCCCAGCATTTT
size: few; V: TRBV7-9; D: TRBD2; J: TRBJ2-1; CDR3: CASSLGTSGGLSSYNEQFF; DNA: TGTGCCAGCAGCCTTGGGACTAGCGGGGGACTGAGCTCCTACAATGAGCAGTTCTTC
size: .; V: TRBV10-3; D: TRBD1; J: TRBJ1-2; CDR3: CAISEDDRGRWGYTF; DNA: TGTGCCATCAGTGAGGACGACAGGGGGCGGTGGGGCTACACCTTC
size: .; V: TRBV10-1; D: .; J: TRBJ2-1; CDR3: CASSAGLGQFF; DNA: TGCGCCAGCAGCGCAGGTTTGGGGCAGTTCTTC
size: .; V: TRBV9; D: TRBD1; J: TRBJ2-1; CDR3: CASSARDRTVYWDNEQFF; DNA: TGTGCCAGCAGCGCACGGGACAGAACAGTTTATTGGGACAATGAGCAGTTCTTC
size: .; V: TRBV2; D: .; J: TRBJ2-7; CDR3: CASSDEVGTREQYF; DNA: TGTGCCAGCAGTGATGAGGTCGGCACTAGGGAGCAGTACTTC
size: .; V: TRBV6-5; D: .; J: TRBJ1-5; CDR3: CASSYGGASNQPQHF; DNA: TGTGCCAGCAGTTACGGGGGGGCAAGCAATCAGCCCCAGCATTTT
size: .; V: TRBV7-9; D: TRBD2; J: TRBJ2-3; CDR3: CASSLSGGRAYGTDTQYF; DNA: TGTGCCAGCAGCTTAAGTGGCGGGAGGGCCTATGGCACAGATACGCAGTATTTT
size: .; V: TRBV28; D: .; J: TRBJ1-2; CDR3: CASTWGGNYGYTF; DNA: TGTGCCAGCACCTGGGGGGGAAACTATGGCTACACCTTC
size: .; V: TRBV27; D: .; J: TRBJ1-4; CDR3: CASRRTGNEKLFF; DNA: TGTGCCAGCAGGAGAACAGGGAATGAAAAACTGTTTTTT
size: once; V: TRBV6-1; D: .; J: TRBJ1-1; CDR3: CASRENTEAFF; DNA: TGTGCCAGCCGGGAGAACACTGAAGCTTTCTTT
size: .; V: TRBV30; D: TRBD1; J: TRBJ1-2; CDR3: CAWTGGNYGYTF; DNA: TGTGCCTGGACAGGGGGCAACTATGGCTACACCTTC
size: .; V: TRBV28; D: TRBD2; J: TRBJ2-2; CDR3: CASSLPSGTSTGELFF; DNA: TGTGCCAGCAGTTTACCTAGCGGGACTTCCACCGGGGAGCTGTTTTTT
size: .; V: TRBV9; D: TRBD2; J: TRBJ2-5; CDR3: CASSVAGGTGTQYF; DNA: TGTGCCAGCAGCGTGGCGGGAGGCACAGGGACCCAGTACTTC
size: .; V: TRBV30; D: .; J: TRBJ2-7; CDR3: CAWSVAGGFYEQYF; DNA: TGTGCCTGGAGTGTAGCAGGGGGGTTCTACGAGCAGTACTTC
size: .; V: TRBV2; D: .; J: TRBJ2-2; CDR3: CASSEDRIGGAGELFF; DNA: TGTGCCAGCAGTGAAGACCGGATCGGAGGGGCCGGGGAGCTGTTTTTT